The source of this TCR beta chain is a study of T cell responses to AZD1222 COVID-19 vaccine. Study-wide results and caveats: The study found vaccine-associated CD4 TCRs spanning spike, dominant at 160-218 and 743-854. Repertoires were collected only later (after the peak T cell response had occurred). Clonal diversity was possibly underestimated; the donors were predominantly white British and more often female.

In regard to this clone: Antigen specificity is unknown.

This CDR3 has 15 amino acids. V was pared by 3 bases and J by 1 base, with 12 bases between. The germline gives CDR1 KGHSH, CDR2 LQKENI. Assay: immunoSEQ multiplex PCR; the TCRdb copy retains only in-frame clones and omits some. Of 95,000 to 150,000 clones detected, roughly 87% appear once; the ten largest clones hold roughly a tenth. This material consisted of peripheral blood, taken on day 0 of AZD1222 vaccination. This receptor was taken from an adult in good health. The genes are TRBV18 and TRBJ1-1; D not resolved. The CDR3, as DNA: TGTGCCAGCTCACCCTCCGGGAAGGCGAACACTGAAGCTTTCTTT. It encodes CASSPSGKANTEAFF.